This TCR beta chain was documented in a study of blood T cells in healthy people across ages. Every participating donor contributed 8 to 10 milliliters of peripheral blood through a draw. Notes on this clonotype: Its target is not known.

Overall study results and limits: Long-lived donors carried more naive CD4+ cells and greater diversity than aged donors.

Combining a sample-barcoded 5' primer with a J-beta primer mix, a second PCR ran for roughly 7 to 12 cycles. TCRdb redid the calling of the 5' RACE reads with MiXCR, one entry per CDR3 protein. The table has about 1.4 million distinct CDR3 sequences, 45% to 70% seen once. Germline V lookup: CDR1 MDHEN, CDR2 SYDVKM. Trimming took 5 bases from V and 0 from J; bases not matched to a gene: 5. The CDR3 extends over 16 amino acids. The receptor comes from a man between 18 and 35 years old in good health. This chain joins TRBV28 and TRBJ1-5, with TRBD1 matching 9 bases. Sequences were obtained from blood. The CDR3 is CASSPGDRVSNQPQHF. CDR3 nucleotide sequence: TGTGCCAGCAGTCCCGGGGACAGGGTTAGCAATCAGCCCCAGCATTTT.